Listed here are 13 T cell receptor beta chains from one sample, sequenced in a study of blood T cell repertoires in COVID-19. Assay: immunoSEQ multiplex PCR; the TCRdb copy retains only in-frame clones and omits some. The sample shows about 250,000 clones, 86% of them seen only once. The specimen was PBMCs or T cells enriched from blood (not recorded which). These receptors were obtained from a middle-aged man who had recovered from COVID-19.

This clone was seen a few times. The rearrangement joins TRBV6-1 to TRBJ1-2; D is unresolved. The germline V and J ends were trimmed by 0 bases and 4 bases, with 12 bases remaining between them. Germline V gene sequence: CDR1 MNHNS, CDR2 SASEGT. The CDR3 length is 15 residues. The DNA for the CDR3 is TGTGCCAGCAGTGAAGCGGCCAGTTTTTCCTATGGCTACACCTTC. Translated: CASSEAASFSYGYTF.

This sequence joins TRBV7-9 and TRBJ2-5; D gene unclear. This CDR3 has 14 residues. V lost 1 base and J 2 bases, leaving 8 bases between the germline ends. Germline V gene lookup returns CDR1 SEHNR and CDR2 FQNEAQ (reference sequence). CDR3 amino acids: CASSLGTDQETQYF. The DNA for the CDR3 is TGTGCCAGCAGCTTAGGTACAGATCAAGAGACCCAGTACTTC.

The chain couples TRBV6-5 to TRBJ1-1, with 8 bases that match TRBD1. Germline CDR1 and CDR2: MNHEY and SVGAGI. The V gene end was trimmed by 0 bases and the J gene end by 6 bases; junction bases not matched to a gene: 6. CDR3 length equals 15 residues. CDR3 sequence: CASSYSNRGEAEAFF. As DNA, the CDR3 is TGTGCCAGCAGTTACTCAAACAGGGGGGAGGCTGAAGCTTTCTTT.

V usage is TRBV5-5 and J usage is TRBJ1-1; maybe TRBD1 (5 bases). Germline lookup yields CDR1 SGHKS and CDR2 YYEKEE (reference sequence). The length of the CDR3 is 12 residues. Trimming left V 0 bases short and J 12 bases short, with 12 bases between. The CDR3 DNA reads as TGTGCCAGCAGCTTGGCTGGGGCAGTGACTTTCTTT. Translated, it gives CASSLAGAVTFF.

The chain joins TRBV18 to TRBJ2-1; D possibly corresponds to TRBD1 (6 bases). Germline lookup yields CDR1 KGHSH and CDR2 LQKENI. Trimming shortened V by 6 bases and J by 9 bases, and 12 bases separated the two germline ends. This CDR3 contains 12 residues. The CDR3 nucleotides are TGTGCCAGCTCTGACGACAGGACTGAGCAGTTCTTC. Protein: CASSDDRTEQFF.

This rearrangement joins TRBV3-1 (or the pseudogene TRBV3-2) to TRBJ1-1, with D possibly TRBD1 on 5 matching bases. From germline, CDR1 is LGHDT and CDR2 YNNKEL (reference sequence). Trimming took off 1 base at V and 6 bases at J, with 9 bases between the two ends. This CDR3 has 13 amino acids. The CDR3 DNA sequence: TGTGCCAGCAGCCAAGGACAGCCCGCTGAAGCTTTCTTT. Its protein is CASSQGQPAEAFF.

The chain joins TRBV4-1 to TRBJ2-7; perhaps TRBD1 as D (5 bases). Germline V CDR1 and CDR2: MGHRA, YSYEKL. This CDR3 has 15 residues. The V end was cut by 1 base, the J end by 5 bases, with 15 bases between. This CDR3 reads CASSQAWGPPHEQYF. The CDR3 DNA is TGCGCCAGCAGCCAAGCTTGGGGCCCACCCCACGAGCAGTACTTC.

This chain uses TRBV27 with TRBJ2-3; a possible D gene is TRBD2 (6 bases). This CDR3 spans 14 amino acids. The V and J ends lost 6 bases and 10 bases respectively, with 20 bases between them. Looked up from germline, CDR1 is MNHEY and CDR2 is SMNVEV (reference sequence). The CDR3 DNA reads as TGTGCCAGCAGCCCTACAATAGCGGCTAGTTCGCAGTATTTT. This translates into CASSPTIAASSQYF.

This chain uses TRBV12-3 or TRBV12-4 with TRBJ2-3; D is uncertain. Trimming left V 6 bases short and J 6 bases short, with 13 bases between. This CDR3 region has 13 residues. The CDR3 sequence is CASRNEYQDTQYF. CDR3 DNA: TGTGCCAGCAGAAACGAATATCAGGATACGCAGTATTTT.

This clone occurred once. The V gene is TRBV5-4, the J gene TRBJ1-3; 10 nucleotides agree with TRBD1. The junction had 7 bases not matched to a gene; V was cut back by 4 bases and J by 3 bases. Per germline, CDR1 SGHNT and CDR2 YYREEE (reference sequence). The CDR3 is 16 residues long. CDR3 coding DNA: TGTGCCAGCAGCACCCCGACAGGGGGCAGTGGAAACACCATATATTTT. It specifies CASSTPTGGSGNTIYF.

This chain's CDR3 is CASSYRSGYTF. The CDR3 DNA is TGTGCCAGCAGTTACAGGAGTGGCTACACCTTC. This chain connects TRBV12-3 or TRBV12-4 to TRBJ1-2; perhaps TRBD1 as D (5 bases). V lost 4 bases and J lost 7, with 7 bases in between. The CDR3 is 11 amino acids.

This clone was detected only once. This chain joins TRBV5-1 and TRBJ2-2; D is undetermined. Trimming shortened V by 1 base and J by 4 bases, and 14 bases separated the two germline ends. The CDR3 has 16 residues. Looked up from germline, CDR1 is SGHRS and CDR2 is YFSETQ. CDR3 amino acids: CASSLQPDSGTGELFF. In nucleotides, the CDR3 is TGCGCCAGCAGCTTGCAGCCAGACTCGGGCACCGGGGAGCTGTTTTTT. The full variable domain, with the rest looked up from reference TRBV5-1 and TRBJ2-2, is KAGVTQTPRYLIKTRGQQVTLSCSPISGHRSVSWYQQTPGQGLQFLFEYFSETQRNKGNFPGRFSGRQFSNSRSEMNVSTLELGDSALYLCASSLQPDSGTGELFFGEGSRLTVL.

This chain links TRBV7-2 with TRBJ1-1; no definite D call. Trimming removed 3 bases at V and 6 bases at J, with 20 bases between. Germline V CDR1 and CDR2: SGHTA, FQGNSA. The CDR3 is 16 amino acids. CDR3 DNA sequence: TGTGCCAGCAGCTTGGTATGGACTCATCTCTCTTCTGAAGCTTTCTTT. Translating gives CASSLVWTHLSSEAFF.